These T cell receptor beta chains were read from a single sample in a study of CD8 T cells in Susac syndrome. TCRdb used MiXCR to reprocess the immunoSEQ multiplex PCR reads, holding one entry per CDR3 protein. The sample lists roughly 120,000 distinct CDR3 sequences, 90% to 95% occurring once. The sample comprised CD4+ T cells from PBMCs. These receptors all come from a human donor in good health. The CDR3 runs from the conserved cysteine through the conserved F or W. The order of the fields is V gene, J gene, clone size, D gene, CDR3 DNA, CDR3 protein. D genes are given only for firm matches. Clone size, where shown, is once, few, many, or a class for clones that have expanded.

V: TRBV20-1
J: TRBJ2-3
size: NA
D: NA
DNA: TGCAGTGCTAGGAGCGGGAGCACAGATACGCAGTATTTT
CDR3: CSARSGSTDTQYF

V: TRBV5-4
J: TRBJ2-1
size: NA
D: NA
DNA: TGTGCCAGCAGCTTGACGGGACGGAAGTATGAGCAGTTCTTC
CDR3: CASSLTGRKYEQFF

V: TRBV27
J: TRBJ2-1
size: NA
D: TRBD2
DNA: TGTGCCAGCAGTTCCATCTCTAGCTGGGGGGGCAATGAGCAGTTCTTC
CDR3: CASSSISSWGGNEQFF

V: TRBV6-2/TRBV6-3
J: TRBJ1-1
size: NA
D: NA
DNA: TGTGCCGGCAGCGGTTTTGCGGGGTTGGACACTGAAGCTTTCTTT
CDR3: CAGSGFAGLDTEAFF

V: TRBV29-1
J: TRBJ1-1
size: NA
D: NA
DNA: TGCAGCGCTGGGGTCCAAGGGACTGAAGCTTTCTTT
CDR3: CSAGVQGTEAFF

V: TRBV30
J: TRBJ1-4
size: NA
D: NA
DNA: TGTGCCTGGTCGCCTAATGAAAAACTGTTTTTT
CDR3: CAWSPNEKLFF

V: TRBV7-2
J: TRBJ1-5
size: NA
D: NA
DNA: TGTGCCAGCAGCTTAGTGTGGGCAAGCAATCAGCCCCAGCATTTT
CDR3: CASSLVWASNQPQHF

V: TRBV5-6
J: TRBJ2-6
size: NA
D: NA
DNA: TGTGCCAGCAGCTTGGGGGTCTCTGGGGCCAACGTCCTGACTTTC
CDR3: CASSLGVSGANVLTF

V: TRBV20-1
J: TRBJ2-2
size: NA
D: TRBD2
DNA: TGCAAAGCGGGAGAGACCGCCACCGGGGAGCTGTTTTTT
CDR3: CKAGETATGELFF

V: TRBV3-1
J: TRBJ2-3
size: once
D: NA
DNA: TGTGCCAGCAGCCGCCGAGGGCCTAGCACAGATACGCAGTATTTT
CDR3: CASSRRGPSTDTQYF

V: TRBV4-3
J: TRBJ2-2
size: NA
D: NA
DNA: TGCGCCAGCAGCCGAGGACGGGCAACCGGGGAGCTGTTTTTT
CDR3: CASSRGRATGELFF

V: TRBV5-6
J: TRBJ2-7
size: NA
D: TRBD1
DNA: TGTGCCAGCAGGTGGACAGGCCGCTCCTACGAGCAGTACTTC
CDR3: CASRWTGRSYEQYF

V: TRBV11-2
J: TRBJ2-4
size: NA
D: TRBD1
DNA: TGTGCCAGCAGCTTCGGACAGGGCAAAAACATTCAGTACTTC
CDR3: CASSFGQGKNIQYF

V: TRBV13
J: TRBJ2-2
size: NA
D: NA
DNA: TGTGCCAGCAGCCTGGGATCCAACACCGGGGAGCTGTTTTTT
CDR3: CASSLGSNTGELFF

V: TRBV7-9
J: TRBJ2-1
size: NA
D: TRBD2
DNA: TGTGCCAGCAGCTCCGGGACTAGCGGAATCAATGAGCAGTTCTTC
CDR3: CASSSGTSGINEQFF

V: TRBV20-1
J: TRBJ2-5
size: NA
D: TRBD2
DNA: TGCAGTGCTGTGGGGGCTAGCGGGCTCCAAGAGACCCAGTACTTC
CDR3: CSAVGASGLQETQYF

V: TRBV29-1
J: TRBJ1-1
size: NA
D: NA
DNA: TGCAGCGTTGAAGACGTACGGGTGAACACTGAAGCTTTCTTT
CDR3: CSVEDVRVNTEAFF

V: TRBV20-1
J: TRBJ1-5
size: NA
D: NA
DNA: TGCAGTGTAGGACGGGGCAATCAGCCCCAGCATTTT
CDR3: CSVGRGNQPQHF

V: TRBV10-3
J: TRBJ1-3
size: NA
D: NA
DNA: TGTGCCACAGGCAGGTCGAGCTCTGGAAACACCATATATTTT
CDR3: CATGRSSSGNTIYF

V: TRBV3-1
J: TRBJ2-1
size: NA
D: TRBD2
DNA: TGTGCCAGCAGCCAAGGGTATCTAGCGGGTTACTACAATGAGCAGTTCTTC
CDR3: CASSQGYLAGYYNEQFF

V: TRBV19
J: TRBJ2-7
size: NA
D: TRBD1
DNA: TGTGCCAGTATGGCCGAGACAGGGGGTAGAGAGCAGTACTTC
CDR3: CASMAETGGREQYF

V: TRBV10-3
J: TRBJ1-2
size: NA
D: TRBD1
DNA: TGTGCCATCAGCGCCCCGGACAGGGAAGATGGCTACACCTTC
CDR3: CAISAPDREDGYTF

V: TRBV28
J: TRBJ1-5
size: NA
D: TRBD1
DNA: TGTGCCAGCAGTTTGCCAAATGGACAGGGGAAAGTCAATCAGCCCCAGCATTTT
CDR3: CASSLPNGQGKVNQPQHF

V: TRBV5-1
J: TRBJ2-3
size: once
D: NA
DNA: TGCGCCAGCAGCGAAGGACCGGAAGATACGCAGTATTTT
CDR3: CASSEGPEDTQYF

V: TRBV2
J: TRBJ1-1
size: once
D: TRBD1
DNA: TGTGCCAGCACAGGACAGGGTGGAACTGAAGCTTTCTTT
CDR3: CASTGQGGTEAFF

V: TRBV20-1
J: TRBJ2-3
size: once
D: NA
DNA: TGCAGTGCGGGTGGGGACTCTCTCACAGATACGCAGTATTTT
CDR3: CSAGGDSLTDTQYF

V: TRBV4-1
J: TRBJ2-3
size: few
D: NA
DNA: TGCGCCAGCAGCCAAGAGCGCGCTAGAGGTACGCAGTATTTT
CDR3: CASSQERARGTQYF

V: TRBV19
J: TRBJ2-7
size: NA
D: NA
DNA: TGTGCCAGTAGTAACGGCCTGGGCCCCCACGAGCAGTACTTC
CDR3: CASSNGLGPHEQYF

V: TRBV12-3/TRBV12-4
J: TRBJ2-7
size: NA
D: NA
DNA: TGTGCCAGCGGTGGGTCGTTAGCCTACGAGCAGTACTTC
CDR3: CASGGSLAYEQYF

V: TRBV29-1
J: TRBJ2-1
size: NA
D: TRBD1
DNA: TGCAGCGTCGTCGGGACAGGGGGCTACAATGAGCAGTTCTTC
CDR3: CSVVGTGGYNEQFF

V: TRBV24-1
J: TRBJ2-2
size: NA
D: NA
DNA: TGTGCCACCAGTTACGGGCCATTGAACACCGGGGAGCTGTTTTTT
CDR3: CATSYGPLNTGELFF

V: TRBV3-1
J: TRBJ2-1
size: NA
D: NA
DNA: TGTGCCAGCAGCCGGGCTGGGGGTGGGCCTGACAATGAGCAGTTCTTC
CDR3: CASSRAGGGPDNEQFF

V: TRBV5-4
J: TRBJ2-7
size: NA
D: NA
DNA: TGTGCCAGCAGCTCGAAAACTCACAGGGACCCCTACGAGCAGTACTTC
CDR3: CASSSKTHRDPYEQYF

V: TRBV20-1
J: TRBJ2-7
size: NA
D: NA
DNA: TGCAGTGCCCACGACCGACCGACGACCTACGAGCAGTACTTC
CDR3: CSAHDRPTTYEQYF

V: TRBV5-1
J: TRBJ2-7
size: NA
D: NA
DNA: TGCGCCAGCAGCCCAGATCTGGGGTCCGAGCAGTACTTC
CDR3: CASSPDLGSEQYF

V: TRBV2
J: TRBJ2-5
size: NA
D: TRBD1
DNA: TGTGCCAGCAGGGGGACAGGTGCTGAGACCCAGTACTTC
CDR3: CASRGTGAETQYF

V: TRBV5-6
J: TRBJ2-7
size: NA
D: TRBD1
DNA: TGTGCCAGCAGCAGGGACAGGGAGAACTACGAGCAGTACTTC
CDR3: CASSRDRENYEQYF

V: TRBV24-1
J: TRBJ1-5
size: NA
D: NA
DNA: TGTGCCACCAGTTCTAAACTCACCCCAGGGCCCCAGCATTTT
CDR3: CATSSKLTPGPQHF

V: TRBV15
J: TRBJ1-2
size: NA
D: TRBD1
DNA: TGTGCCACCAGCAGCAAACTCTCAGGGGGCTATGGCTACACCTTC
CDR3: CATSSKLSGGYGYTF

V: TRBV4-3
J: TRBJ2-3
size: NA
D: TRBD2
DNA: TGCGCCAGCAGCCAAGATTGGGCGGGAGCCGCCCCGGGTACGCAGTATTTT
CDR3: CASSQDWAGAAPGTQYF

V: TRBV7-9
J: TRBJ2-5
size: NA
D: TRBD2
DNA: TGTGCCAGCAGCTTCTTCCCTAGCGGGAGGACCCGAGAGACCCAGTACTTC
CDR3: CASSFFPSGRTRETQYF

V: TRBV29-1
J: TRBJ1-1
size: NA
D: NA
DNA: TGCAGCGTTGAAGGGGGTAGTGAGCTAGCTTTCTTT
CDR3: CSVEGGSELAFF

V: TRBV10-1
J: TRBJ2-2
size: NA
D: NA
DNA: TGCGCCAGCAGTGTTGGGGGAGGAAACACCGGGGAGCTGTTTTTT
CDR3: CASSVGGGNTGELFF

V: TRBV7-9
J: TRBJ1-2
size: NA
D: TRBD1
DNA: TGTGCCAGCAGTGAACAGGGGGCAGGTGGCTACACCTTC
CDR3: CASSEQGAGGYTF

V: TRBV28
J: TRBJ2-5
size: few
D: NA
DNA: TGTGCCAGCAGTTTAGTGGGGGGAGAGACCCAGTACTTC
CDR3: CASSLVGGETQYF

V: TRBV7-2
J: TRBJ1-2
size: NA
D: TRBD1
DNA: TGTGCCAGCAGCCCCACAGGGGGAGGCAATGGCTACACCTTC
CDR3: CASSPTGGGNGYTF

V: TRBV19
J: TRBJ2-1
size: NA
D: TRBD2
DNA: TGTGCCAGTACCCCTCGGTGGACTAGCGGGAGGTATAATGAGCAGTTCTTC
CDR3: CASTPRWTSGRYNEQFF

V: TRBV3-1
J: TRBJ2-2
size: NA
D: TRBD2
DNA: TGTGCCAGCAGGCACGCTAGCGGCAACACCGGGGAGCTGTTTTTT
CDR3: CASRHASGNTGELFF

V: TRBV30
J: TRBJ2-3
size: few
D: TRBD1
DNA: TGTGCCTGGAGTGTACAGGGGGCAGATACGCAGTATTTT
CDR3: CAWSVQGADTQYF

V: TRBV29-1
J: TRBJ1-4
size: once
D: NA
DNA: TGCAGCGTTGCGAGGTTATCAACTAATGAAAAACTGTTTTTT
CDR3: CSVARLSTNEKLFF

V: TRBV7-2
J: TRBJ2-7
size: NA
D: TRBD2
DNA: TGTGCCAGCAGTCAGACTAGCGGAGCCTACGAGCAGTACTTC
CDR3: CASSQTSGAYEQYF

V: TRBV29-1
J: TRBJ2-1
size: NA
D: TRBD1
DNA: TGCAGCGTTGAACGGGGTCCAGGGGGTGGGTTCTTC
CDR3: CSVERGPGGGFF

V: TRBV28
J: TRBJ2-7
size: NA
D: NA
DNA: TGTGCCAGCAGTAAATACGAGCAGTACTTC
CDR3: CASSKYEQYF